This T cell receptor beta chain was profiled in a study of blood T cells in healthy people across ages (dated by TCRdb to 2013 to 2016). Looking at the study overall: In model experiments, template switching captured about one uniquely barcoded TCR beta cDNA molecule for every two T cells. The study analyzed two additional independent replicas of 1 million unique cDNA reads from the same blood draw for two donors, one aged 18 to 30 and one aged 80 or older. The study measured age-related changes in TCR beta repertoire diversity using deep sequencing normalized with unique cDNA molecular identifiers. The donors were divided into four age groups: young (average around 17 years), middle-aged (around 41), aged (approximately 59) and long-lived (approximately 74). To avoid experimental bias, donors of different ages were randomly spread across the sequencing lanes.

In regard to this clonotype: Its antigen is currently not known. There are no base qualities to consult, and no much larger clone falls within one base.

CDR3 length: 14 amino acids, cysteine to phenylalanine. The read is trimmed to its CDR3 DNA, 42 bases read in frame from base 1. CDR1 is given as MNHEY and CDR2 as SVGAGI, both from the germline V gene. V is reduced by 0 bases and J by 2 bases, leaving a spacing of 8 bases between them. The library came from 5' RACE. A second roughly 6 to 11 cycle PCR used a sample-barcoded 5' primer and a J-beta primer mix. A template-switch 5' adaptor carrying 12 random nucleotides introduced a unique molecular identifier onto each TCR beta cDNA molecule. Each sample yielded at least 2.5 million CDR3-containing paired-end reads. First-strand cDNA was synthesized from all RNA with the Mint cDNA synthesis kit, primed by a TRBC-specific oligonucleotide. Following uracil-DNA glycosylase treatment, a first 18-cycle PCR with universal primers M1SS and BC2_uni_R was performed on all cDNA. The paper's data handling went like this. Normalization of each sample was performed by random selection of 1 million high-quality reads, each carrying a distinct molecular identifier. Instead of being binned into consensus sequences, reads with shared molecular identifiers were discarded. CDR3 identification, clonotype clustering and error correction used MiTCR with a Q25 quality threshold and the strictest error-elimination algorithm. A nonparametric unseen species model with Euler transformation was used to estimate a lower bound on total TCR beta diversity. The public sequencing data were trimmed at Q25 with fastp and processed into clonotypes with MiXCR by TCRdb, which kept only in-frame beta chains. CDR3 protein duplicates are merged, each entry listing the most common genes and DNA. V and J calls and clone size were set by TCRdb, not the authors. Present in this sample are 1,800,000 or so distinct CDR3 sequences, approximately 40% of which were seen just once. The ten largest clones add up to under 30% of the sample.

The study at large found these results: Compared with the aged group, the long-lived group had more naive CD4+ T cells, fewer expanded clones and increased TCR diversity, a pattern suggesting age selection. Estimates of total diversity based on one million sequenced T cells were regarded as lower bounds and as underestimates. Observed TCR beta diversity per million T cells fell roughly linearly with age, and a significant reduction was already apparent by age around 36. Bulk unsorted PBMC profiling prevented conclusive comparison of naive and antigen-experienced compartments. There was a strong correlation between observed TCR beta diversity and the percentage of naive T cells measured by flow cytometry. Because donor CMV infection status was unknown, age-related changes in expanded clonotypes were potentially confounded.

Donors were 39 systemically healthy Caucasian individuals from Russia aged roughly 6 to 90 years. About 9.6 milliliters of peripheral blood were collected from each donor into EDTA-treated Vacutainer tubes. PBMCs were isolated by Ficoll-Paque density-gradient centrifugation, with at least 7 million obtained per sample. Trizol reagent was used to extract total RNA from the PBMCs, yielding at least 6 micrograms per sample. For every donor, flow cytometry on a PBMC aliquot measured the percentage of naive CD45RAhigh/CD27high T cells. The source is a human donor in good health. The sample taken for sequencing was blood. The rearrangement joined TRBV6-5 to TRBJ2-7; TRBD1 could be the D gene, as 6 bases match. The CDR3 protein is CASSYSQGAYEQYF. The bases read TGTGCCAGCAGTTACTCACAGGGCGCCTACGAGCAGTACTTC.